The 19 T cell receptor beta chains below were found in one sample sequenced in a study of cytomegalovirus exposure and HLA in healthy donors. Amplification used 60 Vbeta primers and 13 Jbeta primers. This table comes from immunoSEQ multiplex PCR, and its TCRdb copy is limited to in-frame clones, with some not included. The sample contains about 110,000 clones, about 84% of which appear only once. Sequencing used PBMCs. The origin of the receptors is a man aged 25 to 40 in good health and CMV-seronegative.

This clone was observed a single time. The chain is built from TRBV7-2 and TRBJ1-1; TRBD1 matches 7 bases. This CDR3 region has 14 residues. Germline lookup yields CDR1 SGHTA and CDR2 FQGNSA. V was clipped by 4 bases and J by 4 bases; unmatched bases: 6. The CDR3 is CASSSRRGLTEAFF. CDR3 DNA: TGTGCCAGCAGCTCCCGGAGGGGGCTCACTGAAGCTTTCTTT.

This clone was counted once. The chain joins TRBV18 to TRBJ1-1; 7 nucleotides line up with TRBD1. The ends lost 5 bases at V and 6 bases at J; junction bases unmatched: 6. The V gene's germline CDR1 is KGHSH and CDR2 LQKENI. This CDR3 has 13 amino acids. CDR3: CASSSRDSSEAFF. CDR3 DNA: TGTGCCAGCTCATCCCGGGACAGCTCTGAAGCTTTCTTT.

V usage is TRBV4-1 and J usage is TRBJ1-1; D ambiguous. The CDR3 spans 15 residues. Germline CDR1 MGHRA, CDR2 YSYEKL. V lost 0 bases and J 3 bases, leaving 11 bases between the germline ends. CDR3 amino acids: CASSQESGRDTEAFF. The CDR3 DNA reads as TGCGCCAGCAGCCAAGAGTCCGGGAGGGACACTGAAGCTTTCTTT.

This sequence joins TRBV7-2 and TRBJ1-4; D remains ambiguous. The CDR3 is 15 residues long. V was pared by 5 bases and J by 6 bases, with 16 bases between. The germline CDR1 and CDR2 sequences are SGHTA and FQGNSA. CDR3: CASSPQAKRDEKLFF. The CDR3 DNA reads as TGTGCCAGCAGCCCCCAGGCCAAGAGGGATGAAAAACTGTTTTTT.

The V call is TRBV5-8, the J call TRBJ2-7; 7 positions agree with TRBD1. The V gene's germline CDR1 is SGHTS and CDR2 YDEGEE. The trim removed 6 bases at V and 5 bases at J, leaving 11 bases unmatched. The CDR3 has 14 amino acids. The CDR3, as DNA: TGTGCCAGCACCTTAGGGGCGCAGGGGGACGAGCAGTACTTC. Translation gives CASTLGAQGDEQYF.

This clone was recorded a few times. Other DNA sequences in this sample translate to the same CDR3. The V and J genes are TRBV25-1 and TRBJ2-7; D unresolved. Germline CDR1 is MGHDK and CDR2 is SYGVNS. CDR3 length: 11 residues. V lost 4 bases and J 2 bases, leaving 3 bases between the germline ends. CDR3: CASSVTYEQYF. CDR3 nucleotide sequence: TGTGCCAGCAGTGTTACCTACGAGCAGTACTTC.

This clone was detected a few times. J is TRBJ1-5 and V is TRBV6-1, with 9 bases lining up with TRBD1. Trimming removed 6 bases from V and 4 bases from J; junction bases left unmatched: 4. The CDR3 totals 14 residues. Germline CDR1 MNHNS, CDR2 SASEGT. CDR3 sequence (DNA): TGTGCCAGCAGGGGCGGGACAGGGAATCAGCCCCAGCATTTT. The encoded protein is CASRGGTGNQPQHF.

The CDR3: CASSQGTSVSNEQFF. CDR3 in DNA: TGTGCCAGCAGCCAAGGGACTAGCGTTTCCAATGAGCAGTTCTTC. V gene TRBV7-3 combines with J gene TRBJ2-1, with 10 bases lining up with TRBD2. Trimming removed 5 bases from V and 6 bases from J; junction bases left unmatched: 7. The germline gives CDR1 SGHTA, CDR2 FQGTGA. CDR3 length: 15 amino acids.

The chain employs TRBV7-9 and TRBJ2-5; 7 bases map to TRBD1. J was trimmed by 1 base and V by 2 bases; bases with no gene match: 4. CDR1 SEHNR and CDR2 FQNEAQ come from the germline V gene (reference sequence). The CDR3 extends over 15 amino acids. CDR3 sequence: CASSLWDRVQETQYF. The CDR3 nucleotides are TGTGCCAGCAGCTTATGGGACAGAGTCCAAGAGACCCAGTACTTC.

The rearrangement links TRBV6-1 to TRBJ1-5, with TRBD1 as a possible D gene (5 bases). The CDR3 runs to 15 residues. V was clipped by 2 bases and J by 1 base, with 9 bases between them. Germline CDR1 reads MNHNS; CDR2 reads SASEGT. This CDR3 reads CASSEQGRSNQPQHF. CDR3 nucleotide sequence: TGTGCCAGCAGTGAACAGGGTCGGAGCAATCAGCCCCAGCATTTT.

CDR3 sequence (DNA): TGCAGCTTCCAAGGGGATCAACTCACCGGGGAGCTGTTTTTT. It is translated as CSFQGDQLTGELFF. The chain has TRBV29-1 and TRBJ2-2; perhaps TRBD1 as D (5 bases). The CDR3 length is 14 residues. The germline gives CDR1 SQVTM, CDR2 ANQGSEA. V lost 8 bases, J lost 4 bases, and 17 bases lay in between.

This chain's CDR3 is CASSSAGGSSYNEQFF. The CDR3, as DNA: TGCGCCAGCAGCTCCGCCGGGGGGTCCTCCTACAATGAGCAGTTCTTC. V usage is TRBV5-1 and J usage is TRBJ2-1, with TRBD2 matching over 7 bases. Trimming cost V 3 bases and J 0 bases; bases outside gene matches: 6. Per the germline V gene, CDR1 is SGHRS and CDR2 is YFSETQ. This CDR3 contains 16 residues.

The chain combines TRBV30 with TRBJ1-2, with D unclear. Trimming stripped 0 bases from V and 4 bases from J, with 9 bases between. CDR1 is GTSNPN, CDR2 SVGIG, per germline (reference sequence). The CDR3 runs to 13 residues. Here the CDR3 reads CAWSVLKSYGYTF. The CDR3 coding sequence is TGTGCCTGGAGTGTACTGAAAAGCTATGGCTACACCTTC. Full variable domain (rest looked up from reference TRBV30 and TRBJ1-2): SQTIHQWPATLVQPVGSPLSLECTVEGTSNPNLYWYRQAAGRGLQLLFYSVGIGQISSEVPQNLSASRPQDRQFILSSKKLLLSDSGFYLCAWSVLKSYGYTFGSGTRLTVV.

V is TRBV4-1 and J is TRBJ2-7, with 7 nucleotides matching TRBD1. Trimming took 1 base from V and 6 from J; bases not matched to a gene: 9. The germline V gene encodes CDR1 MGHRA and CDR2 YSYEKL. CDR3 length: 15 residues. CDR3 amino acids: CASSQGVRGRGEQYF. The CDR3, as DNA: TGCGCCAGCAGCCAAGGGGTAAGGGGGCGCGGCGAGCAGTACTTC.

This chain connects TRBV7-2 to TRBJ2-7; 10 nucleotides agree with TRBD1. CDR1 is SGHTA and CDR2 is FQGNSA in the germline V gene. The J segment lost 2 bases and the V segment lost 5 bases, leaving 6 bases of the junction unmatched. CDR3 length: 15 amino acids. Here the CDR3 DNA reads TGTGCCAGCAGCAAGACAGGGGGCCAGACCTACGAGCAGTACTTC. Amino acid sequence: CASSKTGGQTYEQYF.

This clone was picked up a small number of times. V usage is TRBV6-4 and J usage is TRBJ2-1, with 9 bases lining up with TRBD2. The CDR3 covers 15 residues. V lost 3 bases to trimming and J lost 8 bases; unmatched junction nucleotides: 8. Germline-derived CDR1 and CDR2 are MRHNA and SNTAGT. In nucleotides, the CDR3 is TGTGCCAGCAGTGATGGGGCTAGCGGGGCCCATGAGCAGTTCTTC. This codes for CASSDGASGAHEQFF.

The V gene is TRBV7-9, the J gene TRBJ2-7; maybe TRBD2 (6 bases). Germline loops: CDR1 SEHNR, CDR2 FQNEAQ (reference sequence). CDR3 length equals 14 residues. Trimming removed 1 base from V and 3 bases from J, with 10 bases in between. This CDR3 is CASSLETRDYEQYF. The CDR3 DNA reads TGTGCCAGCAGCTTAGAGACTAGAGACTACGAGCAGTACTTC.

V gene TRBV28 combines with J gene TRBJ2-1, with D possibly TRBD1 on 6 matching bases. The V gene's germline CDR1 is MDHEN and CDR2 SYDVKM. V was pared by 3 bases and J by 6 bases, with 12 bases between. The CDR3 has 14 residues. Written as DNA, the CDR3 is TGTGCCAGCAGTTTGGGGGCTCGGGGCAATGAGCAGTTCTTC. Its protein is CASSLGARGNEQFF.

The chain has TRBV29-1 and TRBJ1-2, with a tentative D call TRBD1 (6 bases). Germline CDR1 SQVTM, CDR2 ANQGSEA. The ends were cut back, 6 bases at V and 2 bases at J, with 16 bases in the middle. The CDR3 spans 14 residues. The CDR3 loop is CSVGGAESNYGYTF. The CDR3 nucleotides are TGCAGCGTGGGGGGGGCGGAGAGCAACTATGGCTACACCTTC.